The rows below give T cell receptor beta chains drawn from one sample of a study of PD-1 blockade in classical Hodgkin lymphoma. Some clones are missing from TCRdb's copy, which holds only in-frame ones; the method was immunoSEQ multiplex PCR. The data contain around 2,300 clones, approximately 52% of them singletons. The specimen comprised peripheral blood mononuclear cells (PBMCs), sampled at baseline. The receptors originated from a human donor with classical Hodgkin lymphoma. Each CDR3 is given with its conserved first and last residue. A D gene is named only where the DNA matches it firmly. Not every row has a clone size; where given, it reads once, few, many or a size class.

>-|TRBV10-3|TRBJ1-5|-
CASTPKRGVGNQPQHF
TGTGCCAGCACCCCAAAAAGGGGGGTTGGCAATCAGCCCCAGCATTTT
>TRBD1|TRBV27|TRBJ1-2|-
CASSWGTGNGYTF
TGTGCCAGCAGCTGGGGGACAGGGAATGGCTACACCTTC
>-|TRBV6-6|TRBJ2-5|few
CASSRYLQETQYF
TGTGCCAGCAGTCGATACCTCCAAGAGACCCAGTACTTC
>TRBD1|TRBV6-5|TRBJ1-2|-
CASSYSTGGGYTF
TGTGCCAGCAGTTACTCGACAGGGGGTGGCTACACCTTC
>-|TRBV19|TRBJ1-5|few
CASSSWEGQPQHF
TGTGCCAGTAGCTCTTGGGAGGGTCAGCCCCAGCATTTT
>-|TRBV7-2|TRBJ1-1|-
CASSFFRPDTEAFF
TGTGCCAGCAGCTTTTTCAGACCTGATACTGAAGCTTTCTTT
>TRBD1|TRBV5-1|TRBJ2-7|-
CASSSTGAYEQYF
TGCGCCAGCAGCTCCACAGGGGCCTACGAGCAGTACTTC
>-|TRBV5-1|TRBJ2-3|-
CASSSIPGLSSTDTQYF
TGCGCCAGCAGCTCGATCCCGGGCCTGTCTAGCACAGATACGCAGTATTTT
>-|TRBV6-4|TRBJ1-2|-
CASSAGPGNNGYTF
TGTGCCAGCAGCGCTGGCCCGGGGAATAATGGCTACACCTTC
>-|TRBV27|TRBJ2-1|-
CASSRPRGEQFF
TGTGCCAGCAGTCGACCCAGGGGCGAGCAGTTCTTC
>TRBD1|TRBV5-8|TRBJ1-4|-
CASSLGQGNEKLFF
TGTGCCAGCAGCTTGGGACAGGGAAATGAAAAACTGTTTTTT
>-|TRBV6-5|TRBJ2-7|once
CASSAVRLEPYEQYF
TGTGCCAGCAGTGCCGTACGCTTGGAGCCCTACGAGCAGTACTTC
>-|TRBV5-5|TRBJ2-3|medium-sized
CASSSRDGTFTDTQYF
TGTGCCAGCAGCTCCCGGGACGGAACTTTCACAGATACGCAGTATTTT
>-|TRBV18|TRBJ1-3|-
CASSLSGAQSSGNTIYF
TGTGCCAGCTCACTTAGTGGGGCCCAAAGCTCTGGAAACACCATATATTTT
>-|TRBV7-6|TRBJ2-5|medium-sized
CASSLEVGQETQYF
TGTGCCAGCAGCTTAGAGGTGGGCCAAGAGACCCAGTACTTC
>-|TRBV6-9|TRBJ1-1|-
CASRTTEAFF
TGTGCCAGCCGGACAACTGAAGCTTTCTTT
>-|TRBV19|TRBJ1-2|few
CATQSPGAYGYTF
TGTGCCACCCAAAGTCCGGGGGCCTATGGCTACACCTTC
>-|TRBV20-1|TRBJ1-2|-
CSAITVDGYTF
TGCAGTGCTATCACAGTTGATGGCTACACCTTC
>TRBD2|TRBV5-1|TRBJ2-7|-
CASSPGGATRSYEQYF
TGCGCCAGCAGCCCGGGGGGGGCTACGCGCTCCTACGAGCAGTACTTC
>TRBD1|TRBV19|TRBJ1-5|-
CASKDRASNQPQHF
TGTGCCAGTAAGGACAGGGCGAGCAATCAGCCCCAGCATTTT
>-|TRBV6-5|TRBJ1-1|medium-sized
CASSGRTEAFF
TGTGCCAGCAGCGGACGAACTGAAGCTTTCTTT
>-|TRBV30|TRBJ1-6|-
CAGRPGHNSPLHF
TGTGCCGGGAGACCGGGCCATAATTCACCCCTCCACTTT
>-|TRBV6-6|TRBJ1-5|few
CASSGPRIGQPQHF
TGTGCCAGCAGTGGCCCCCGCATCGGTCAGCCCCAGCATTTT
>-|TRBV6-5|TRBJ1-2|-
CASSLTGPANYGYTF
TGTGCCAGCAGTTTAACCGGGCCCGCTAACTATGGCTACACCTTC
>-|TRBV11-2|TRBJ2-2|-
CASRRGGLTGELFF
TGTGCCAGCCGGAGGGGGGGCCTCACCGGGGAGCTGTTTTTT
>-|TRBV7-7|TRBJ1-1|-
CASSLAGGNTEAFF
TGTGCTAGCAGCTTAGCGGGGGGGAACACTGAAGCTTTCTTT
>-|TRBV9|TRBJ2-5|once
CASSVGALETQYF
TGTGCCAGCAGCGTAGGAGCGCTAGAGACCCAGTACTTC
>-|TRBV19|TRBJ1-1|medium-sized
CASSIGRNTEAFF
TGTGCCAGTAGTATCGGGAGGAACACTGAAGCTTTCTTT
>TRBD2|TRBV7-6|TRBJ2-5|-
CASSPGASGRGETQYF
TGTGCCAGCAGCCCCGGGGCTAGCGGCCGGGGGGAGACCCAGTACTTC
>TRBD1|TRBV6-1|TRBJ2-1|few
CASHRPGQPYNEQFF
TGTGCCAGCCACCGACCGGGACAGCCCTACAATGAGCAGTTCTTC
>-|TRBV7-2|TRBJ1-2|-
CASSIFPGRENYGYTF
TGTGCCAGCAGTATTTTCCCCGGGAGGGAAAACTATGGCTACACCTTC
>-|TRBV28|TRBJ1-1|-
CASSLPGQLNTEAFF
TGTGCCAGCAGTTTACCCGGACAGTTGAACACTGAAGCTTTCTTT
>-|TRBV6-6|TRBJ1-2|-
CASSYSGQTYGYTF
TGTGCCAGCAGTTACTCCGGGCAGACCTATGGCTACACCTTC
>-|TRBV6-4|TRBJ1-5|-
CASSDSGGPGGVQPQHF
TGTGCCAGCAGTGACTCTGGGGGGCCCGGGGGGGTTCAGCCCCAGCATTTT
>-|TRBV7-6|TRBJ1-1|-
CASSPAMNTEAFF
TGTGCCAGCAGCCCAGCGATGAACACTGAAGCTTTCTTT
>-|TRBV2|TRBJ2-2|few
CASFGGFVTGELFF
TGTGCCAGCTTTGGGGGTTTCGTAACCGGGGAGCTGTTTTTT
>-|TRBV6-6|TRBJ1-2|-
CAIGRATNYGYTF
TGTGCCATCGGGCGGGCCACTAACTATGGCTACACCTTC
>-|TRBV28|TRBJ1-2|-
CASSWGDGHYGYTF
TGTGCCAGCAGTTGGGGGGACGGCCACTATGGCTACACCTTC
>-|TRBV7-6|TRBJ2-7|large
CASSDSVYEQYF
TGTGCCAGCAGCGACTCGGTCTACGAGCAGTACTTC
>-|TRBV5-1|TRBJ1-1|-
CASSPIDPTNTEAFF
TGCGCCAGCAGCCCTATAGACCCGACGAACACTGAAGCTTTCTTT
>-|TRBV28|TRBJ2-7|-
CASSLQGTYEQYF
TGTGCCAGCAGTTTACAGGGGACTTACGAGCAGTACTTC